The text below deals with one T cell receptor beta chain. Its cognate antigen is unknown. The germline V gene encodes CDR1 MRHNA and CDR2 SNTAGT. Trimming took 5 bases from V and 7 from J; bases not matched to a gene: 5. CDR3 size: 15 residues. This entry is derived from a study of T cell responses to AZD1222 COVID-19 vaccine. Findings and caveats of the study: It should be noted that donors were predominantly white British and more often female, and clonal diversity was possibly underestimated. Researchers report vaccine-associated CD4 TCRs spanning spike, with dominance at 160-218 and 743-854.

Clones were read by immunoSEQ multiplex PCR, and TCRdb kept only the in-frame ones, dropping some. In the table there are over 130,000 clones, about 90% of which are singletons. This sequence joins TRBV6-4 and TRBJ1-6, with TRBD1 matching 10 bases. The sequence was collected from an adult who received the MenACWY meningococcal vaccine as a control. The input for sequencing was peripheral blood, taken 28 days after the second dose of the MenACWY control vaccine. In nucleotides, the CDR3 is TGTGCCAGCAGTCAAAAGGGACAGGGGAATTCACCCCTCCACTTT. Residues: CASSQKGQGNSPLHF.